A selection of T cell receptor beta chains follows, all from one sample in a study of CD8 T cells in ankylosing spondylitis. TCRdb passed the 5' RACE reads through MiXCR, listing each CDR3 protein once. Altogether 150,000 to 200,000 distinct CDR3 sequences are present, 13% being singletons, with the ten largest covering 9.5% to 11%. The material sequenced was blood, either unsorted or a sorted T cell fraction (not recorded which). The receptors were sampled from a female donor with ankylosing spondylitis or in good health (not recorded which). Each CDR3 is given with its conserved first and last residue. A D gene is named only where the DNA matches it firmly. Rows may omit the clone size; those that give it use once, few, many or a size class.

v_gene	j_gene	abundance	d_gene	CDR3aa	CDR3nt
TRBV21-1	TRBJ2-5	many	-	CASSKVNSSLDGETQYF	TGTGCCAGCAGCAAAGTTAATAGCTCCCTTGATGGAGAGACCCAGTACTTC
TRBV12-3/TRBV12-4	TRBJ2-5	-	TRBD2	CASSFRGRGGETQYF	TGTGCCAGCAGTTTTCGCGGGAGGGGGGGAGAGACCCAGTACTTC
TRBV12-3/TRBV12-4	TRBJ2-7	-	TRBD2	CASSFGGLSEQYF	TGTGCCAGCAGTTTCGGGGGGTTAAGCGAGCAGTACTTC
TRBV29-1	TRBJ2-7	-	-	CSVRTDTTYEQYF	TGCAGCGTTCGGACCGACACCACCTACGAGCAGTACTTC
TRBV7-6	TRBJ2-1	few	-	CASSSRVGSSYNEQFF	TGTGCCAGCAGCTCTAGGGTCGGTAGCTCCTACAATGAGCAGTTCTTC
TRBV7-9	TRBJ2-1	-	TRBD1	CASSKSLGQGEGVQFF	TGTGCCAGCAGCAAGAGTCTGGGACAGGGGGAAGGGGTGCAGTTCTTC
TRBV25-1	TRBJ1-1	-	-	CASRKTTDPRGTEAFF	TGTGCCAGCAGGAAAACCACAGACCCGAGGGGGACTGAAGCTTTCTTT
TRBV7-2	TRBJ2-1	-	-	CASSLPGNNEQFF	TGTGCCAGCAGCTTACCCGGAAACAATGAGCAGTTCTTC
TRBV12-3/TRBV12-4	TRBJ2-2	few	-	CASSLGQGYTGELFF	TGTGCCAGCAGTTTAGGGCAGGGCTACACCGGGGAGCTGTTTTTT
TRBV12-3/TRBV12-4	TRBJ2-3	many	TRBD2	CASSLASGSSTDTQYF	TGTGCCAGCAGTTTGGCTAGCGGGTCTAGCACAGATACGCAGTATTTT
TRBV27	TRBJ1-5	many	-	CASSIPSGPQHF	TGTGCCAGCAGTATACCCTCGGGGCCCCAGCATTTT
TRBV7-9	TRBJ2-3	-	-	CASSLIRGATDTQYF	TGTGCCAGCAGCTTAATACGGGGGGCCACAGATACGCAGTATTTT
TRBV20-1	TRBJ2-2	many	-	CSARFNTGELFF	TGCAGTGCCCGGTTTAACACCGGGGAGCTGTTTTTT
TRBV20-1	TRBJ1-6	many	-	CSASRDEGSPLHF	TGCAGTGCAAGCCGGGACGAGGGTTCACCCCTCCACTTT
TRBV2	TRBJ1-1	many	-	CASSSRAGDTEAFF	TGTGCCAGCAGTTCCAGAGCGGGGGACACTGAAGCTTTCTTT
TRBV15	TRBJ2-5	many	-	CATSRGPKETQYF	TGTGCCACCAGCAGAGGCCCGAAAGAGACCCAGTACTTC
TRBV20-1	TRBJ2-1	-	-	CSASEYNEQFF	TGCAGTGCTTCCGAATACAATGAGCAGTTCTTC
TRBV19	TRBJ2-2	once	TRBD1	CATSSGQGTTGELFF	TGTGCCACTTCTTCGGGACAGGGGACCACCGGGGAGCTGTTTTTT
TRBV19	TRBJ1-5	few	-	CASSIRGVVSQHF	TGTGCCAGTAGTATTCGCGGGGTAGTGTCCCAGCATTTT
TRBV7-2	TRBJ1-6	few	-	CASSLIRSPLHF	TGTGCCAGCAGCTTGATTCGCTCACCCCTCCACTTT
TRBV25-1	TRBJ1-1	-	-	CASSPTGGLNTEAFF	TGTGCCAGCAGCCCAACGGGGGGGCTGAACACTGAAGCTTTCTTT
TRBV5-1	TRBJ1-4	-	TRBD1	CASSLAGQGTNEKLFF	TGCGCCAGCAGCTTGGCCGGACAGGGGACTAATGAAAAACTGTTTTTT
TRBV20-1	TRBJ1-5	few	TRBD1	CSANRGPRNQPQHF	TGCAGTGCCAACAGGGGACCTCGCAATCAGCCCCAGCATTTT
TRBV14	TRBJ2-1	few	TRBD1	CASSQGTGFGSEQFF	TGTGCCAGCAGCCAAGGGACAGGGTTTGGTAGTGAGCAGTTCTTC
TRBV29-1	TRBJ2-1	few	TRBD2	CSAGGSFNEQFF	TGCAGCGCCGGGGGGTCATTCAATGAGCAGTTCTTC
TRBV12-3/TRBV12-4	TRBJ1-3	many	-	CASRPSGTGNTIYF	TGTGCCAGCAGGCCCTCGGGGACTGGAAACACCATATATTTT
TRBV18	TRBJ2-3	-	-	CASSSGGLDTQYF	TGTGCCAGCTCAAGCGGAGGTTTAGATACGCAGTATTTT
TRBV29-1	TRBJ1-2	many	TRBD1	CSAMDRVYGYTF	TGCAGCGCCATGGACAGGGTCTATGGCTACACCTTC
TRBV18	TRBJ2-1	many	-	CASSSTKGTQNNEQFF	TGTGCCAGCTCCTCCACGAAGGGGACTCAAAACAATGAGCAGTTCTTC
TRBV20-1	TRBJ2-7	many	TRBD2	CSARGPLAGAYEQYF	TGCAGTGCTAGAGGCCCCCTAGCGGGAGCCTACGAGCAGTACTTC
TRBV7-2	TRBJ2-3	-	-	CASSLSTGITDTQYF	TGTGCCAGCAGCTTAAGCACGGGTATCACAGATACGCAGTATTTT
TRBV5-1	TRBJ2-1	-	-	CASSLAGQYNEQFF	TGCGCCAGCAGCTTGGCCGGGCAGTACAATGAGCAGTTCTTC
TRBV15	TRBJ1-1	few	-	CATSSPGGAQRTEAFF	TGTGCCACCAGCAGCCCCGGCGGCGCTCAGCGGACTGAAGCTTTCTTT
TRBV7-3	TRBJ2-1	-	TRBD2	CASSLLSSSGVYNEQFF	TGTGCCAGCAGCTTACTCAGCTCTAGCGGAGTCTACAATGAGCAGTTCTTC
TRBV2	TRBJ1-5	few	-	CASKPRFAATGSGQPQHF	TGTGCCAGCAAACCTCGGTTCGCCGCAACAGGGTCGGGTCAGCCCCAGCATTTT
TRBV7-3	TRBJ1-1	many	-	CASSLMGHQDTEAFF	TGTGCCAGCAGCTTAATGGGACACCAAGACACTGAAGCTTTCTTT
TRBV30	TRBJ2-5	-	-	CAWSGQETQYF	TGTGCCTGGAGTGGCCAAGAGACCCAGTACTTC
TRBV5-1	TRBJ2-1	medium-sized	TRBD1	CASSQTGGSNNEQFF	TGCGCCAGCAGTCAGACAGGGGGGTCTAACAATGAGCAGTTCTTC
TRBV15	TRBJ2-3	few	TRBD2	CATSRDTSGSFSGTDTQYF	TGTGCCACCAGCAGAGATACCAGCGGGAGTTTCAGTGGCACAGATACGCAGTATTTT
TRBV12-3/TRBV12-4	TRBJ2-3	many	-	CASSPLGSRVDTQYF	TGTGCCAGCAGTCCTCTCGGGAGTAGGGTAGATACGCAGTATTTT
TRBV5-1	TRBJ1-5	many	-	CASSLNGQGVGQPQHF	TGCGCCAGCAGCTTGAATGGTCAAGGGGTTGGCCAGCCCCAGCATTTT
TRBV5-1	TRBJ2-2	many	-	CASSLTALNTGELFF	TGCGCCAGCAGCTTGACAGCGTTGAACACCGGGGAGCTGTTTTTT
TRBV29-1	TRBJ1-1	many	-	CSVEDLVGRTGEAFF	TGCAGCGTTGAAGATCTTGTCGGACGAACAGGAGAAGCTTTCTTT
TRBV12-3/TRBV12-4	TRBJ1-4	many	-	CASSDRRRNEKLFF	TGTGCCAGCAGCGACCGAAGGAGGAATGAAAAACTGTTTTTT
TRBV5-1	TRBJ1-1	many	-	CASSLGGALNTEAFF	TGCGCCAGCAGCTTGGGAGGCGCGTTGAACACTGAAGCTTTCTTT
TRBV6-2/TRBV6-3	TRBJ2-2	many	TRBD1	CASSYSVGTANTGELFF	TGTGCCAGCAGTTACTCGGTAGGGACAGCGAACACCGGGGAGCTGTTTTTT
TRBV3-1	TRBJ2-7	-	TRBD2	CASSHLGASGSYEQYF	TGTGCCAGCAGCCATCTCGGGGCTAGCGGGAGCTACGAGCAGTACTTC
TRBV7-2	TRBJ2-3	-	TRBD1	CASSPEGRQGIDTQYF	TGTGCCAGCAGCCCCGAAGGAAGACAGGGAATAGATACGCAGTATTTT
TRBV15	TRBJ2-3	many	TRBD1	CATSIGQGTDTQYF	TGTGCCACCAGCATCGGACAGGGCACAGATACGCAGTATTTT
TRBV28	TRBJ2-2	-	-	CASSLLGGELLF	TGTGCCAGCAGTTTGCTGGGCGGGGAGCTGCTTTTT
TRBV20-1	TRBJ2-3	many	-	CSASITVSTDTQYF	TGCAGTGCTAGTATAACGGTTAGCACAGATACGCAGTATTTT
TRBV6-5	TRBJ2-7	-	TRBD1	CASRYGQAAYEQYF	TGTGCCAGCAGATATGGACAGGCCGCCTACGAGCAGTACTTC
TRBV12-3/TRBV12-4	TRBJ2-1	many	-	CASSQTGYNEQFF	TGTGCCAGCAGTCAGACTGGATACAATGAGCAGTTCTTC
TRBV5-1	TRBJ2-1	few	TRBD2	CASSLRSGAKSYNEQFF	TGCGCCAGCAGCTTGAGAAGCGGGGCAAAGTCCTACAATGAGCAGTTCTTC
TRBV19	TRBJ2-4	few	-	CASSIVGTPNIQYF	TGTGCCAGTAGTATAGTCGGCACTCCAAACATTCAGTACTTC
TRBV5-1	TRBJ2-2	many	-	CASSFQGDGELFF	TGCGCCAGCAGCTTTCAGGGAGACGGGGAGCTGTTTTTT
TRBV5-1	TRBJ2-3	many	TRBD1	CASRRQGGGTDTQYF	TGCGCCAGCAGAAGACAGGGTGGTGGCACAGATACGCAGTATTTT
TRBV6-1	TRBJ1-5	few	-	CASSEVWGLHSNQPQHF	TGTGCCAGCAGTGAAGTTTGGGGACTCCATAGCAATCAGCCCCAGCATTTT
TRBV19	TRBJ1-6	few	TRBD1	CASMKGQDNSPLHF	TGTGCCAGTATGAAGGGACAGGACAATTCACCCCTCCACTTT
TRBV9	TRBJ1-3	many	TRBD1	CASSPRPDGQGRNTIYF	TGTGCCAGCAGCCCCCGACCCGACGGACAGGGGAGAAACACCATATATTTT